This T cell receptor beta chain stems from a study of blood T cells in healthy people across ages. The authors ran a second PCR of roughly 7 to 11 cycles using a sample-barcoded 5' primer and a J-beta primer mix. TCRdb passed the 5' RACE reads through MiXCR, listing each CDR3 protein once. The data show fewer than 2 million distinct CDR3 sequences, approximately 39% seen once. Trimming took 1 base from V and 7 from J; bases not matched to a gene: 5. The CDR3 covers 13 residues. Germline V gene lookup returns CDR1 DFQATT and CDR2 SNEGSKA (reference sequence). The amount of total RNA extracted per sample was at least 5 micrograms.

The chain carries TRBV20-1 and TRBJ1-1; 8 nucleotides agree with TRBD1. Source material: blood. The clonotype comes from a human donor in good health. DNA of the CDR3: TGCAGTGCTAGAGCTCCAGGGGGCTTTGAAGCTTTCTTT. This translates into CSARAPGGFEAFF.